This T cell receptor (beta chain) was retrieved from a study of cytomegalovirus exposure and HLA in healthy donors (dated by TCRdb to about 2017). Background on the whole study: According to an earlier analysis of several hundred of the donors, about 179 million T cells yielded 120 million or so unique TCR beta sequences and about 300 Gb of sequence data. Donor age, sex, ethnicity and CMV serostatus were compiled alongside the repertoire data. The T cell repertoires of about 700 subjects were profiled by immunosequencing and related to cytomegalovirus serostatus. The study aimed to test whether cataloging public T cell receptors could reveal signatures of past pathogen exposure. A later genetic analysis took genome-wide SNP genotypes for about 65% of the roughly 670 donors and used that subset as a discovery cohort. Among 350 to 400 genotyped donors of the cohort, an average of roughly 240,000 unique TCR beta nucleotide sequences were sequenced per donor, 15% to 20% of them non-productive. In the later analysis, no new phenotypic data were used to find candidate immune exposures; instead, reliance was placed on TCR beta sequences and their occurrence across donors. HLA typing covered class I and class II loci at four-digit resolution. About 5 DR-DQ haplotypes were handled as single units for association and clustering, since linkage in the cohort was strong. To predict cytomegalovirus infection status, the study combined high-throughput TCR immunosequencing, statistical association of individual TCRs with disease status, and machine learning. Along with the approximately 700-subject first cohort, a separate validation cohort of about 110 different subjects was used. Roughly 300 gigabases of sequencing data and roughly 80 million unique TCR sequences made up an early release that covered over 550 HLA-typed donors. The number of typed donors differed by locus: roughly 620-630 for A, B, C, DRB1 and DQB1; 500 to 550 for DQA1; approximately 610 for DPA1; and some 450 for DPB1. A later analysis re-analyzed previously published TCR beta repertoires from approximately 700 donors and added high-resolution HLA genotyping to study TCR occurrence patterns. The genetic ancestry cluster associated with self-reported Caucasian donors included approximately 85% of the approximately 410 genotyped donors. An earlier analysis of fewer than 700 of the donors applied high-throughput TCR beta sequencing to assess whether each TCR beta V gene segment acted as functional or pseudogenic. Every repertoire in the discovery cohort had been generated on one and the same sequencing platform. Overall study outcomes, separate from this receptor: The classifier was reported to diagnose cytomegalovirus status with high specificity and sensitivity in both the original and validation cohorts. According to the authors, the approach could potentially be generalized to other disease states and immunological phenotypes. Only TCR beta chains were sequenced in this cohort, and the absence of alpha or paired-chain data limited detectable features. In the study, 150 to 200 TCR beta chains were listed as associated with cytomegalovirus. While some public TCRs were present in many individuals, most TCR sequences turned up only very rarely across donors. In a later analysis, the rate of TCR association differed among HLA loci, with DRB1 alleles having the most associated TCRs and HLA-C alleles having the fewest. Most CMV-associated TCR beta chains appeared to be HLA-restricted in a later analysis, and the HLA associations seemed to be driven largely by CMV exposure. In a later genetic analysis, fewer N-insertions in productive TCRs were reported among donors in an Asian-associated ancestry cluster than the 666-donor mean. A later genetic analysis associated a missense DCLRE1C variant with V-gene and J-gene trimming of TCR beta chains, and an independent cohort replicated the association. According to a later analysis, parvovirus B19, influenza, CMV and Epstein-Barr virus appeared linked to several top co-occurrence clusters. When HLA alleles, especially DR and DQ, strongly co-occurred, TCR associations were difficult to assign to individual alleles. Because some donors lacked HLA typing at each locus, the association tests relied only on the typed subset. Presence/absence analyses assumed roughly uniform sequencing depth across donors, an assumption that may not hold. Correlated functional status among segregating V segments might be attributable to linkage disequilibrium, but an unknown experimental factor could not be ruled out. Broadly in line with IMGT annotations, most TCR beta V segments showed up in productive rearrangements about 87% or about 30% of the time in an earlier analysis of 587 of the donors. In vitro tests confirmed that a few of the cytomegalovirus-associated TCR beta chains recognize cytomegalovirus antigens. The earlier analysis of nearly 600 of the donors excluded roughly 17 rarely observed V segments, including chromosome 9 orphons, because counts were too low. Some IMGT-functional V segments, including TRBV6-2 and TRBV6-3, could not be distinguished by the 87-base-pair reads and were therefore excluded. A later analysis found that HLA-associated TCR beta chains were more clonally expanded and had lower generation probabilities than equally common non-associated chains. A cluster of highly shared sequence variants was judged likely to be a technical artifact of the sequencing pipeline. A further reported finding was that TCR beta sequences accurately predicted the HLA-A and HLA-B alleles for most subjects in the first cohort. CMV serostatus was the only immune exposure information available for the cohort. At a false discovery rate of 0.05, a later analysis linked 15,000 to 20,000 TCR beta sequences to specific HLA alleles.

In total, 630 or so healthy bone marrow donors made up the cohort. Cohort members were all nominally healthy when sampled, although unrecorded immune exposures were likely present. The donor tested CMV seronegative, placing the donor among the approximately 360 seronegative members of the cohort. A peripheral blood sample was collected from each donor, and TCR beta sequencing was performed on peripheral blood mononuclear cells. Genomic DNA was extracted from the blood cell samples with the Qiagen DNeasy Blood Extraction Kit. Library preparation was by the immunoSEQ multiplex PCR assay. For the multiplex PCR, a mixture combining 60 forward primers for TCR Vbeta segments and 13 reverse primers for TCR Jbeta segments was used. The CDR3 region of rearranged TCR beta genes was amplified from genomic DNA by a multiplex PCR assay. Amplified TCR beta libraries were sequenced as 87-base-pair reads on the Illumina HiSeq System. The authors' pipeline ran thus. A later analysis counted approximately 84 million unique TCR beta chains across the 650 to 700 repertoires, and 10 million to 11 million of these chains were shared by at least two donors. To remove PCR and sequencing errors, raw reads were error-corrected and collapsed into unique sequences using a nearest-neighbor algorithm that merged closely related sequences. CDR3 sequences were aligned to IMGT reference sequences to assign V, D and J gene segments. For a sequence to be retained, at least a six-nucleotide match to both a V gene segment and a J gene segment was required. Rearrangements were classified as productive when the CDR3 lacked stop codons and remained in frame with V and J, and all other rearrangements were classified as non-productive. Following IMGT convention, CDR3 was defined as the stretch from the second conserved V-encoded cysteine up to the conserved J-encoded phenylalanine. The earlier analysis of a few hundred of the donors excluded sequences that lacked an unambiguous match to a single V gene segment. In an earlier analysis of some 590 of the donors, a V segment was called functional when productive rearrangements were above 56.7%, and segregating when the standard deviation between donors exceeded 5%. To diagnose cytomegalovirus status from the catalog of TCR beta chain sequences, a statistical classification framework was built. A later analysis assigned V and J genes by comparing TCR nucleotide sequences with IMGT/GENE-DB human TR gene sequences. A later analysis assigned CDR3 sequences and most-parsimonious VDJ recombination scenarios with the TCRdist pipeline. In a later analysis, every TCR beta chain was defined by the combination of its CDR3 amino acid sequence and its V-gene family, and reads without a unique V-gene family were dropped. To address suspected cross-contamination and a sequencing artifact, a later analysis removed a few hundred highly shared, low-generation-probability nucleotide sequences. In a later analysis, a clonal expansion index for each public chain was calculated from normalized within-repertoire ranks of inferred template counts. A later analysis computed generation probabilities with a VDJ recombination model fitted to out-of-frame rearrangements, and checked the results against IGoR. Hypergeometric tests were used in a later analysis to score TCR-TCR, TCR-HLA and TCR-CMV co-occurrence, with a repertoire-size bias correction applied to the TCR pairs. A later analysis estimated false discovery rates by permuting HLA or CMV assignments 20 times. A later analysis grouped co-occurring TCRs with DBSCAN, adding TCRdist sequence similarity when clustering within HLA-allele-positive subsets. For co-occurrence clustering, repertoires with fewer than 30,000 or more than 120,000 public chains were excluded, along with about five repertoires with anomalous nucleotide sharing. TCRdb re-hosts the immuneACCESS table, in-frame sequences only. Its copies lack some clones; in the studies checked, an unresolved V gene accounts for under half of them, and the cause for the rest is not known. V, J and clone size are those of that table, while D and trimming were read from the DNA. The sample's records list over 110,000 clones. Clones ranked in the top ten supply 0.85% to 1% of the sample.

V is pruned by 1 base and J by 2 bases, leaving 8 bases of the junction without a gene match. Reading from cysteine to phenylalanine, the CDR3 counts 17 amino acids. Only the CDR3 part of the read is kept: 51 bases, read in frame from the first base. Per the germline V gene (reference sequence), LNHNV is the CDR1 and YYDKDF is the CDR2. As regards this clone: What antigen it recognizes has not been identified.

The sequence is built from TRBV15 and TRBJ2-3; 8 of the junction bases match TRBD2. Input material: PBMCs. The clonotype was recovered from a male donor in good health and CMV-seronegative. The CDR3 here reads CATSRVVTSGLTDTQYF. At the DNA level, the sequence is TGTGCCACCAGCAGAGTTGTCACTAGCGGACTCACAGATACGCAGTATTTT.